The T cell receptor (beta chain) under discussion was sequenced for a study of T-cell memory formation after mild COVID-19. As for the study in general: Across donors, TCR clusters were largely donor specific.

V shed 2 bases and J shed 1 base, with 6 bases lying between them. Germline CDR1 SGHKS, CDR2 YYEKEE (reference sequence). This CDR3 contains 14 residues. Study conclusions and caveats: The appearance of some responding clones in pre-infection memory suggested that cross-reactive memory joined. Mostly located in CM and EM were contracting CD4+ clones, with contracting CD8+ clones located in EMRA.

A word on this clonotype: Its antigen is unknown.

With constant-segment primers, 5'RACE yielded cDNA libraries of TCR alpha and TCR beta that carried sample barcodes and UMIs. Each CDR3 protein gets one entry after TCRdb re-called the 5' RACE reads with MiXCR. Among 350,000 to 400,000 distinct CDR3 sequences listed, 13% to 15% were seen once. This receptor was obtained from a man younger than 30 who had mild COVID-19 (a few samples of this study predate the infection). Cell type and time point are not known. The sequenced material came from PBMCs or a T cell subset sorted from them (not recorded which). This chain connects TRBV5-5 to TRBJ2-2; D is uncertain. Here the CDR3 reads CASSFGENTGELFF. CDR3 in DNA: TGTGCCAGCAGCTTCGGAGAGAACACCGGGGAGCTGTTTTTT.